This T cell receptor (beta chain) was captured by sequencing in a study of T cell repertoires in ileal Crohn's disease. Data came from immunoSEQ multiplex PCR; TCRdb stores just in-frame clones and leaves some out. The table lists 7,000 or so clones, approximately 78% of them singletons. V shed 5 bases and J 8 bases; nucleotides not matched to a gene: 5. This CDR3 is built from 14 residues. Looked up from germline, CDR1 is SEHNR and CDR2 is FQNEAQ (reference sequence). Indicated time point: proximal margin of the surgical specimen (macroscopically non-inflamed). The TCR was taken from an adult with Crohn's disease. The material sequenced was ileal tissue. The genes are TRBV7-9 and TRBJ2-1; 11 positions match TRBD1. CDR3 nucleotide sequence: TGTGCCAGCAGCCCCGGGACAGGGGGATATGAGCAGTTCTTC. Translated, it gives CASSPGTGGYEQFF.